A single sample is the source of the 13 T cell receptor beta chains below, sequenced in a study of T cells expressing NK-cell markers. TCRdb reprocessed the 5' RACE reads, with one entry per CDR3 protein and no DNA. The sample holds hundreds of thousands of distinct CDR3 sequences. The specimen sequenced was blood T cells: a sorted CD56 or NKG2C T cell subset, CD4+ or CD8+ T cells, or bulk PBMC T cells (not recorded which). These receptors originate from a man aged 18 to 29 in good health.

The chain carries TRBV20-1 and TRBJ2-7. Germline-derived CDR1 and CDR2 are DFQATT and SNEGSKA (reference sequence). This CDR3 spans 12 amino acids. CDR3 protein: CSATHTRYEQYF.

The gene calls are TRBV3-1 and TRBJ2-6. The length of the CDR3 is 17 residues. Germline CDR1 reads LGHDT; CDR2 reads YNNKEL (reference sequence). The CDR3: CASSQEYKVSGANVLTF.

The chain employs TRBV11-1 and TRBJ2-7. Germline assignment: CDR1 SGHAT and CDR2 FQDESV (reference sequence). CDR3 length: 14 residues. The CDR3 is CASSLNRGFYEQYF.

The chain employs TRBV24-1 and TRBJ2-4; TCRdb's assignment of TRBD1 cannot be checked, as there is no DNA. CDR3 length: 21 amino acids. Per germline, CDR1 KGHDR and CDR2 SFDVKD. The CDR3: CATAWGEEWNRPGIAKNIQYF.

The V call is TRBV6-5, the J call TRBJ2-7. This CDR3 comprises 14 residues. CDR1 is MNHEY, CDR2 SVGAGI, per germline. The CDR3 loop is CASSYAGRTYEQYF.

This chain joins TRBV5-1 and TRBJ2-2; TCRdb designates TRBD1, a call that cannot be tested without DNA. This CDR3 is 14 amino acids long. Germline lookup yields CDR1 SGHRS and CDR2 YFSETQ. CDR3 sequence reads: CASSRTGGPGELFF.

The chain carries TRBV15 and TRBJ2-7; TCRdb reports TRBD2, a call that lacks DNA to check it against. Looked up from germline, CDR1 is LNHNV and CDR2 is YYDKDF (reference sequence). The CDR3 runs to 16 residues. The CDR3 loop reads CATSRDLAGIHYEQYF.

This chain joins TRBV5-1 and TRBJ2-1; as DNA is missing, the TRBD2 call by TCRdb cannot be tested. CDR1 and CDR2 from the germline V gene are SGHRS and YFSETQ. CDR3 length equals 15 residues. This CDR3 is CASSLAGTSPHEQFF.

V usage is TRBV7-2 and J usage is TRBJ2-5; TCRdb gives TRBD2 as the D gene, but with no DNA this cannot be confirmed. The germline V gene has CDR1 SGHTA and CDR2 FQGNSA. CDR3 length: 12 amino acids. CDR3 amino acids: CASSLPFKTQYF.

The chain links TRBV12-3 or TRBV12-4 to TRBJ2-7. There are 13 residues in the CDR3. The chain's CDR3 is CASTLNPGDEQYF.

The V and J genes are TRBV7-9 and TRBJ2-3; TCRdb's D call, TRBD1, is unchecked because there is no DNA. In germline, CDR1 is SEHNR, CDR2 FQNEAQ (reference sequence). CDR3 length: 14 residues. The CDR3 spells CASSLGQAADTQYF. The full variable domain, its missing parts supplied by reference TRBV7-9 and TRBJ2-3, is DTGVSQNPRHKITKRGQNVTFRCDPISEHNRLYWYRQTLGQGPEFLTYFQNEAQLEKSRLLSDRFSAERPKGSFSTLEIQRTEQGDSAMYLCASSLGQAADTQYFGPGTRLTVL.

The rearrangement joins TRBV12-3 or TRBV12-4 to TRBJ2-3; TCRdb names TRBD1, which stays unverified in the absence of DNA. The CDR3 contains 14 residues. CDR3 sequence reads: CASTGGRYTDTQYF.

The gene calls are TRBV27 and TRBJ2-5. CDR3 length equals 14 residues. The germline V gene has CDR1 MNHEY and CDR2 SMNVEV (reference sequence). CDR3 amino acids: CASKVFGSQETQYF.